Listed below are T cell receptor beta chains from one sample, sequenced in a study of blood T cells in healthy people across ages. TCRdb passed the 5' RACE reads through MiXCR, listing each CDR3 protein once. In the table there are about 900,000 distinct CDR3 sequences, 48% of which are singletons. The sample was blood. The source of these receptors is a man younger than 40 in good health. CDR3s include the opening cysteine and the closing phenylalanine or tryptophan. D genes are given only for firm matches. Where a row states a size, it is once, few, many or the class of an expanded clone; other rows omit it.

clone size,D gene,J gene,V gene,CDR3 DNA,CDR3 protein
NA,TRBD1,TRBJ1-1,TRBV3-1,TGTGCCAGCAGCCACTCGGGACAGAGCAACACTGAAGCTTTCTTT,CASSHSGQSNTEAFF
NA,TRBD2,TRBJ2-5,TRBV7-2,TGTGCCAGCAGCTTAGCAAGACTAGCGGGGAGACAAGAGACCCAGTACTTC,CASSLARLAGRQETQYF
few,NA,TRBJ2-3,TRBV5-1,TGCGCCAGCAGCTTGCGGGGGGCCCATGGCACAGATACGCAGTATTTT,CASSLRGAHGTDTQYF
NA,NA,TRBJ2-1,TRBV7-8,TGTGCCAGCAGCAAGATGGGATCGGGGGCTAGGAACAATGAGCAGTTCTTC,CASSKMGSGARNNEQFF
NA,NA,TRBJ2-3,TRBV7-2,TGTGCCAGCAGCACTCAATTCGTGGCAGATACGCAGTATTTT,CASSTQFVADTQYF
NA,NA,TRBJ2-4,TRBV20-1,TGCAGTGCTAGCGAGCCACTAGCCAAAAACATTCAGTACTTC,CSASEPLAKNIQYF
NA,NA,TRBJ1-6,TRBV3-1,TGTGCCAGCAGCCAAGATCAAAATTCACCCCTCCACTTT,CASSQDQNSPLHF
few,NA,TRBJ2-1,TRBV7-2,TGTGCCAGCAGTTGGAATAGCGGAGTCAATGAGCAGTTCTTC,CASSWNSGVNEQFF
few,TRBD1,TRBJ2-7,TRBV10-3,TGTGCCATCACCGAGGACAGGGGAAGCGACGAGCAGTACTTC,CAITEDRGSDEQYF
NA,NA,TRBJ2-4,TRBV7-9,TGTGCCAGCAGCTCCGTCTCCAATATCGTCAAAAACATTCAGTACTTC,CASSSVSNIVKNIQYF
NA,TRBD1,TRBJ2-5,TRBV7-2,TGTGCCAGCAGCTACGGGACAGGGACGTACCAAGAGACCCAGTACTTC,CASSYGTGTYQETQYF
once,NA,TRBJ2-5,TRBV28,TGTGCCAGCAGGGCAGGGGGGCTTTTCCGGGAGACCCAGTACTTC,CASRAGGLFRETQYF
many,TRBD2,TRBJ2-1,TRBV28,TGTGCCAGCAGTTTCGGGGGGGCCTACAATGAGCAGTTCTTC,CASSFGGAYNEQFF
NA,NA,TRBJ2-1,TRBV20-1,TGCAGTTTTGACAGTGGGACCTCCTACAATGAGCAGTTCTTC,CSFDSGTSYNEQFF
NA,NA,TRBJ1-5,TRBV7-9,TGTGCCAGCAGCTATGGAAGGCAGGGAAATCAGCCCCAGCATTTT,CASSYGRQGNQPQHF
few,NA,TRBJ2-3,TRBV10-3,TGTGCCATCAGTGGGTCATATGGGGGGGCAACAGATACGCAGTATTTT,CAISGSYGGATDTQYF
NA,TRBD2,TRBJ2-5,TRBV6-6,TGTGCCAGCAGTACGCCGGGACTAGCACTTCAAGAGACCCAGTACTTC,CASSTPGLALQETQYF
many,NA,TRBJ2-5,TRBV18,TGTGCCAGCAGTCCCGGGACACAAGAGACCCAGTACTTC,CASSPGTQETQYF
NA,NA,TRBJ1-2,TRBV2,TGTGCCAGCACCCAAAGAGGAAGGGACTATGGCTACACCTTC,CASTQRGRDYGYTF
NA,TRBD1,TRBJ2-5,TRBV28,TGTGTCAGCGGACAGGGGAGAACGGAGACCCAGTACTTC,CVSGQGRTETQYF
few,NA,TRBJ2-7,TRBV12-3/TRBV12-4,TGTGCCAGCAGTTTAGGACACGCCTACGAGCAGTACTTC,CASSLGHAYEQYF
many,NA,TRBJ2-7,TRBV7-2,TGTGCCAGCAGCTTAGAGGGTAGTTACCGAGTGCAGTACTTC,CASSLEGSYRVQYF
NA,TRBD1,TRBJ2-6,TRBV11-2,TGTGCCAGCAGCGTGACGGCCGGGACAGAATCAATTTTACACTCTGGGGCCAACGTCCTGACTTTC,CASSVTAGTESILHSGANVLTF
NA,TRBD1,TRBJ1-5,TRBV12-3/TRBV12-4,TGTGCCAGCAGTGATACCGCCGGGACAGGCAATCAGCCCCAGCATTTT,CASSDTAGTGNQPQHF
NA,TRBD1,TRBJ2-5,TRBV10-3,TGTGCCATCGGGACAGGTCGACAAGAGACCCAGTACTTC,CAIGTGRQETQYF
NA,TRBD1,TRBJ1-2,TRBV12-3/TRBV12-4,TGTGCCAGCAGCCGACAGGGGGCCCTCTATGGCTACACCTTC,CASSRQGALYGYTF
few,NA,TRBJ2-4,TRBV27,TGTGCCAGCAAGCAGGACTCGGACGCCAAAAACATTCAGTACTTC,CASKQDSDAKNIQYF
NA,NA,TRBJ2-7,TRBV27,TGTGCCAGCAGTTTGGGACCTGGGGGCTACGAGCAGTACTTC,CASSLGPGGYEQYF
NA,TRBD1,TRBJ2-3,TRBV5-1,TGCGCCAGCAGCCAATGGAGCGGCAGGGGGACGGATACGCAGTATTTT,CASSQWSGRGTDTQYF
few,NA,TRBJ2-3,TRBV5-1,TGCGCCAGCAACCCGGAGGGGGGGAGCACAGATACGCAGTATTTT,CASNPEGGSTDTQYF
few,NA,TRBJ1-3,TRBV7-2,TGTGCCAGCAGCTTAGTAGCAGGGGAGGCAAACACCATATATTTT,CASSLVAGEANTIYF
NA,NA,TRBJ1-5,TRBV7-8,TGTGCCAGCAGCTTAGCGACAGTCAATGGGCCCCAGCATTTT,CASSLATVNGPQHF